This T cell receptor beta chain stems from a study of blood T cells in healthy people across ages. For this clonotype: Antigen: not known.

Broader study findings: Older individuals had lower TCR beta diversity per million T cells (the decline was roughly linear). A greater number of naive CD4+ cells and higher diversity distinguished long-lived donors from aged donors.

Using a J-beta primer mix together with a sample-barcoded 5' primer, a second PCR was run for about 7 to 12 cycles. TCRdb independently ran MiXCR on the 5' RACE reads; one entry per CDR3 protein. This sample carries fewer than 1.5 million distinct CDR3 sequences, 42% of them seen once, and the ten largest clones take roughly 7.9%. The sample was blood. This TCR derives from a woman between 18 and 30 years old in good health.

The CDR3 reads CASSLQGSDEQYF. CDR3 DNA: TGCGCCAGCAGCTTGCAGGGAAGCGACGAGCAGTACTTC. The chain carries TRBV5-1 and TRBJ2-7, with D possibly matching TRBD1 (5 bases). This CDR3 has 13 residues. Per the germline V gene, CDR1 is SGHRS and CDR2 is YFSETQ. Trimming took off 1 base at V and 5 bases at J, with 10 bases between the two ends.